A selection of T cell receptor beta chains follows, all from one sample in a study of T cell repertoires in cytomegalovirus infection. Using its own MiXCR run on the reads, TCRdb lists one record per CDR3 protein. The profile shows about 310,000 distinct CDR3 sequences, about 25% of them singletons. No cognate antigen is known for these TCRs. This specimen was cultured PBMCs, taken from culture after CMV antigen stimulation. These receptors were taken from a human donor in good health (CMV status not recorded). Some clones in this sample may be carry-over from other donors' samples. Both conserved end residues are part of each CDR3. D genes are given only for firm matches. Not all rows give a size; the values are once, few, many and, for expanded clones, a class.

d_call	v_call	j_call	clone_size	cdr3_aa	cdr3_nt
.	TRBV7-2	TRBJ1-1	few	CASTLLESGIKAFF	TGTGCCAGCACCCTCCTAGAATCGGGGATTAAAGCTTTCTTT
.	TRBV28	TRBJ2-1	few	CASSVVYNEQFF	TGTGCCAGCAGTGTAGTATACAATGAGCAGTTCTTC
.	TRBV7-8	TRBJ1-2	many	CASSLAGSGGYTF	TGTGCCAGCAGCTTAGCAGGGTCTGGTGGCTACACCTTC
TRBD2	TRBV7-6	TRBJ2-1	few	CASSDSGTNEQFF	TGTGCTAGCTCCGATAGCGGGACCAATGAGCAGTTCTTC
.	TRBV6-2/TRBV6-3	TRBJ1-5	few	CASSYPVTAYQPQHF	TGTGCCAGCAGTTACCCGGTCACCGCCTATCAGCCCCAGCATTTT
TRBD2	TRBV7-9	TRBJ2-3	.	CASSSGLAGVSTDTQYF	TGTGCCAGCAGCTCGGGACTAGCGGGAGTAAGCACAGATACGCAGTATTTT
.	TRBV6-2/TRBV6-3	TRBJ1-5	.	CASRKLKQGHQPQHF	TGTGCCAGCAGAAAACTAAAACAGGGCCATCAGCCCCAGCATTTT
.	TRBV4-2	TRBJ2-5	.	CASSLTAGTDETQYF	TGTGCCAGCAGCCTCACCGCCGGGACGGATGAGACCCAGTACTTC
.	TRBV6-5	TRBJ1-1	.	CASSYYLADTEAFF	TGTGCCAGCAGTTACTACTTGGCTGACACTGAAGCTTTCTTT
.	TRBV5-4	TRBJ2-1	few	CASTLTQNNEQFF	TGTGCCAGCACTTTAACCCAGAACAATGAGCAGTTCTTC
.	TRBV19	TRBJ1-3	.	CASNGGHASGTIYF	TGTGCCAGTAACGGCGGACACGCTTCGGGCACCATATATTTT
.	TRBV3-1	TRBJ2-1	.	CASSQDTGSYNEQFF	TGTGCCAGCAGCCAAGATACGGGGTCCTACAATGAGCAGTTCTTC
.	TRBV7-2	TRBJ1-1	many	CASSKRGVDAFF	TGTGCCAGCAGCAAAAGGGGGGTGGATGCTTTCTTT
.	TRBV18	TRBJ2-7	.	CASSPPIRESAYEQYF	TGTGCCAGCTCACCACCCATTAGGGAGTCTGCCTACGAGCAGTACTTC
.	TRBV6-1	TRBJ2-1	.	CASSYTAGGPRFNEQFF	TGTGCCAGCAGTTACACCGCCGGGGGTCCGCGGTTCAATGAGCAGTTCTTC
.	TRBV6-5	TRBJ2-7	few	CASGGDRSYEQYF	TGTGCCAGCGGTGGCGACAGGTCCTACGAGCAGTACTTC
TRBD1	TRBV6-2/TRBV6-3	TRBJ1-1	.	CASSQGQGTHRGAFF	TGTGCCAGCAGCCAAGGACAGGGCACCCATCGGGGAGCTTTCTTT
.	TRBV7-3	TRBJ1-3	many	CASSSGFGNTIYF	TGTGCCAGCAGCTCCGGCTTTGGAAACACCATATATTTT
.	TRBV28	TRBJ2-1	few	CASSRDGGQYNEQFF	TGTGCCAGCAGTAGGGACGGGGGCCAATACAATGAGCAGTTCTTC
.	TRBV28	TRBJ1-6	once	CATQLDNSPLHF	TGTGCCACCCAGCTAGATAATTCACCCCTCCACTTT
.	TRBV5-4	TRBJ1-1	.	CASSAGTAARTTEAFF	TGTGCCAGCAGCGCCGGGACCGCCGCCCGAACCACTGAAGCTTTCTTT
.	TRBV28	TRBJ2-7	few	CASKDSQSEQYF	TGTGCCAGCAAGGACTCACAGAGCGAGCAGTACTTC
TRBD1	TRBV20-1	TRBJ1-1	.	CSTKGQKVVEAFF	TGCAGCACTAAGGGACAGAAGGTAGTTGAAGCTTTCTTT
TRBD2	TRBV20-1	TRBJ2-3	.	CSARGPASGGGKADTQYF	TGCAGTGCCCGAGGGCCGGCTAGCGGTGGGGGTAAGGCAGATACGCAGTATTTT
.	TRBV5-5	TRBJ2-3	.	CASSQASGGSTDTQYF	TGTGCCAGCAGCCAGGCCAGCGGAGGGAGCACAGATACGCAGTATTTT
.	TRBV7-1	TRBJ2-3	.	CASSSTALADSDTQYF	TGTGCCAGCAGCTCCACAGCCCTTGCTGACTCAGATACGCAGTATTTT
TRBD2	TRBV6-5	TRBJ2-3	few	CASSYYPRTSDGPDTQYF	TGTGCCAGCAGTTACTATCCTCGGACTAGCGACGGCCCAGATACGCAGTATTTT